The present TCR beta chain was sequenced within a study of radiotherapy plus CTLA-4 blockade in lung cancer. General study findings and limits: The best prediction of response reportedly came from early blood T cell clone dynamics, with interferon-beta.

Note on this clone: What it binds is unknown.

The assay was immunoSEQ multiplex PCR, and TCRdb's table has in-frame clones only and misses some. The sample has 70,000 to 95,000 clones, about 80% seen once. Germline values: CDR1 MNHEY, CDR2 SVGAGI. The CDR3 is 15 amino acids. V shed 5 bases, J shed 2 bases, and the junction held 7 bases outside the gene matches. The rearrangement uses TRBV6-5 and TRBJ1-1; TRBD1 matches at 8 bases. The sequence was collected from a human donor with non-small cell lung cancer that progressed on radiotherapy plus ipilimumab. Sequencing used peripheral blood, obtained from a patient treated with radiotherapy plus ipilimumab. As DNA, the CDR3 is TGTGCCAGCAGTGCTCCCAGGGGGCGAAACACTGAAGCTTTCTTT. Its translation is CASSAPRGRNTEAFF.